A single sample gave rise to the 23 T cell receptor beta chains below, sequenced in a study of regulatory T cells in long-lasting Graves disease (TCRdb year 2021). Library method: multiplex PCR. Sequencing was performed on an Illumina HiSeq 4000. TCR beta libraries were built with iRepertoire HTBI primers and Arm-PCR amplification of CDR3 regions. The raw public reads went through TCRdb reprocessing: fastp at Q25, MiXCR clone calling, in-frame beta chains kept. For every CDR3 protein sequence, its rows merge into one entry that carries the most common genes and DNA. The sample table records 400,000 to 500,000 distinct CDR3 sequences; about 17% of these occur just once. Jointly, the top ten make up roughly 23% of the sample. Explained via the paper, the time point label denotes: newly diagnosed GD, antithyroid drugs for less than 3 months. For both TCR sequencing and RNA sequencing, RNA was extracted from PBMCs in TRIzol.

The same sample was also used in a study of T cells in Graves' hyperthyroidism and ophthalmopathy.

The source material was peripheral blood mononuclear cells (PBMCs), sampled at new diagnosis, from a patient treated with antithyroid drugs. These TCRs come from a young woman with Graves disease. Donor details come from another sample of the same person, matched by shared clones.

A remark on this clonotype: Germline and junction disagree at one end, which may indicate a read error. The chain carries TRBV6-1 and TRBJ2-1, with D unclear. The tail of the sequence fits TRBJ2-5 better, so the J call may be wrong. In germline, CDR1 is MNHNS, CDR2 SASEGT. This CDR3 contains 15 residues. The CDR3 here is CASSQRWVGKETQYF. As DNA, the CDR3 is TGCGCCAGCAGCCAACGGTGGGTGGGAAAAGAGACCCAGTACTTC.

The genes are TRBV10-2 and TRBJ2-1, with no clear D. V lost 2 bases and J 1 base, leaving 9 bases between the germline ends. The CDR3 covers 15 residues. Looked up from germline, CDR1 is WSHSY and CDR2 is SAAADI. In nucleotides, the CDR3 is TGCGCCAGCAGTGAGCCGGATAAGTCCTACAATGAGCAGTTCTTC. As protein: CASSEPDKSYNEQFF.

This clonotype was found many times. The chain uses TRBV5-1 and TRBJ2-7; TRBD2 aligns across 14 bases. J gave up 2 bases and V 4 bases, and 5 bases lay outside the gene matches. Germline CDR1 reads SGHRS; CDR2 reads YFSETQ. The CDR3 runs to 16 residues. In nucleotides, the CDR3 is TGCGCCAGCAGCCGAGGGACTAGCGGGAGAGCCTACGAGCAGTACTTC. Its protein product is CASSRGTSGRAYEQYF.

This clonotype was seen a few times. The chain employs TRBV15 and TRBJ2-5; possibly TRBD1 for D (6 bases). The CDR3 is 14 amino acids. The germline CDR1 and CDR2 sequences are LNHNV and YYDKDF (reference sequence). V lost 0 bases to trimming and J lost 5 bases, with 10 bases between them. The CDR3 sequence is CATSREGARETQYF. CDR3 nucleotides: TGTGCCACCAGCAGAGAGGGGGCGCGGGAGACCCAGTACTTC.

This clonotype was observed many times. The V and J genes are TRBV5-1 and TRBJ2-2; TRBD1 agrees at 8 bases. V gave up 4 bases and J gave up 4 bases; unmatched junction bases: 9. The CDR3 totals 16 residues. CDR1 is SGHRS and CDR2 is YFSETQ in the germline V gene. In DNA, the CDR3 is TGCGCCAGCAGCCCATTCGGGACAGGAGGCACCGGGGAGCTGTTTTTT. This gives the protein CASSPFGTGGTGELFF. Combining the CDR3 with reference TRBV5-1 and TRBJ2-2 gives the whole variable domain KAGVTQTPRYLIKTRGQQVTLSCSPISGHRSVSWYQQTPGQGLQFLFEYFSETQRNKGNFPGRFSGRQFSNSRSEMNVSTLELGDSALYLCASSPFGTGGTGELFFGEGSRLTVL.

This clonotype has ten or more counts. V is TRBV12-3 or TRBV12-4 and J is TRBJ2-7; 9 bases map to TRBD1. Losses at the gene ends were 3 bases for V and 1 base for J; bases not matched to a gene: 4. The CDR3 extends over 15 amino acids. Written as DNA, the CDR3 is TGTGCCAGCAGTTTTCACGGACAGGGGTCCTACGAGCAGTACTTC. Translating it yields CASSFHGQGSYEQYF.

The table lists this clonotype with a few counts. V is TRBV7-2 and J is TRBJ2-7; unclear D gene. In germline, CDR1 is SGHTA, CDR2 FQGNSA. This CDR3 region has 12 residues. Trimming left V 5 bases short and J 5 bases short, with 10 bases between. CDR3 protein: CASSQTQNEQYF. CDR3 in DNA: TGTGCCAGCAGCCAGACTCAGAACGAGCAGTACTTC. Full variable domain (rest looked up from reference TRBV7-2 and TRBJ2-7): GAGVSQSPSNKVTEKGKDVELRCDPISGHTALYWYRQSLGQGLEFLIYFQGNSAPDKSGLPSDRFSAERTGGSVSTLTIQRTQQEDSAVYLCASSQTQNEQYFGPGTRLTVT.

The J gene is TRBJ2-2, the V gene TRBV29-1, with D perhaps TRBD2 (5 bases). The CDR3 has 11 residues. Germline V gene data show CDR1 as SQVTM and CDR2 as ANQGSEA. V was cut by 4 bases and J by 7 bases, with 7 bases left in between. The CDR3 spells CSVGRLGELFF. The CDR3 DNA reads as TGCAGCGTTGGGAGGCTCGGGGAGCTGTTTTTT.

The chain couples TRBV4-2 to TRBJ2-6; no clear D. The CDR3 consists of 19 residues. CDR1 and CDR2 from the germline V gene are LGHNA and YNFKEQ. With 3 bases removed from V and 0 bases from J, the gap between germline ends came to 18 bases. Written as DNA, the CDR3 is TGTGCCAGCAGCCAGCGTTTAGGGAACCTCCCCTCTGGGGCCAACGTCCTGACTTTC. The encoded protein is CASSQRLGNLPSGANVLTF.

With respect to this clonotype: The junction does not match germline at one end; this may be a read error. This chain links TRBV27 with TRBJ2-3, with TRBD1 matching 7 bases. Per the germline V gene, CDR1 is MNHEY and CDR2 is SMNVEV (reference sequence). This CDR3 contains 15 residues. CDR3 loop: CASSYRGPDTDTRYF. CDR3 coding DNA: TGTGCCAGCAGCTACAGGGGCCCCGATACCGATACGCGGTATTTT.

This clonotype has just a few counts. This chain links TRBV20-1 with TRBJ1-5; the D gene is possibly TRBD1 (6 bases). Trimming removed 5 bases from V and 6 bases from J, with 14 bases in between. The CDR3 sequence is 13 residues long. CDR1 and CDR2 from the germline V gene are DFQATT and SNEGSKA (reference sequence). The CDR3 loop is CSALPPGVQPQHF. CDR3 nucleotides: TGCAGTGCTCTCCCCCCAGGGGTTCAGCCCCAGCATTTT.

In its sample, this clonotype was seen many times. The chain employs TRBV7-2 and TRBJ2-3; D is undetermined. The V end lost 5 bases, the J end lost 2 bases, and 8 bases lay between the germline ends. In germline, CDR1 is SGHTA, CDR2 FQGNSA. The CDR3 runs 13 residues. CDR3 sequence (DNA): TGTGCCAGCAGCACCCCGGCCACAGATACGCAGTATTTT. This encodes CASSTPATDTQYF.

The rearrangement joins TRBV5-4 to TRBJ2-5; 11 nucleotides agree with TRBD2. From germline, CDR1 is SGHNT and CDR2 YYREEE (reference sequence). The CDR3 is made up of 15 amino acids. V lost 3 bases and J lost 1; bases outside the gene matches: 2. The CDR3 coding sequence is TGTGCCAGCAGCTGGACTAGCGGGTCCCAAGAGACCCAGTACTTC. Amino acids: CASSWTSGSQETQYF. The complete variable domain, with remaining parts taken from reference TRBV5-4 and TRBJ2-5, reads ETGVTQSPTHLIKTRGQQVTLRCSSQSGHNTVSWYQQALGQGPQFIFQYYREEENGRGNFPPRFSGLQFPNYSSELNVNALELDDSALYLCASSWTSGSQETQYFGPGTRLLVL.

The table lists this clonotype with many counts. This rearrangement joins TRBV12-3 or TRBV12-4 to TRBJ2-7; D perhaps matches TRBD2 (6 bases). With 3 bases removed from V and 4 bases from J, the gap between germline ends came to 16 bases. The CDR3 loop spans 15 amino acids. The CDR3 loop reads CASSFSTSPPYEQYF. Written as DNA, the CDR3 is TGTGCCAGCAGTTTTAGCACTAGCCCTCCTTACGAGCAGTACTTC.

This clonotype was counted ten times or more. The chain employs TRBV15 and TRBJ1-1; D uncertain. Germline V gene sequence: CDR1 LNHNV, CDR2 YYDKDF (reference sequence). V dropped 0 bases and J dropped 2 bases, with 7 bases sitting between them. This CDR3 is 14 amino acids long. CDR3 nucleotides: TGTGCCACCAGCAGAGACTACGGAAACACTGAAGCTTTCTTT. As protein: CATSRDYGNTEAFF.

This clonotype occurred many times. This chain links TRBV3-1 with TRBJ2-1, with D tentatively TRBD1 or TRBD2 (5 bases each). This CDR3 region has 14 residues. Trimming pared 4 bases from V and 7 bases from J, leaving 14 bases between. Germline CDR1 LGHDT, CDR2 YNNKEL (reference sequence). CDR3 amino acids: CASSRDLRGNEQFF. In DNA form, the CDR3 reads TGTGCCAGCAGCCGTGACCTGAGGGGAAATGAGCAGTTCTTC.

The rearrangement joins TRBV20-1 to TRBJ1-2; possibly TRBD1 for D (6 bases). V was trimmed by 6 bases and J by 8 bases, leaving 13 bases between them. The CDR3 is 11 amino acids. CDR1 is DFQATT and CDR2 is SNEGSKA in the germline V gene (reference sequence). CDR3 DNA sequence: TGCAGTGCCGATACAGGGCCCGGCTACACCTTC. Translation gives CSADTGPGYTF.

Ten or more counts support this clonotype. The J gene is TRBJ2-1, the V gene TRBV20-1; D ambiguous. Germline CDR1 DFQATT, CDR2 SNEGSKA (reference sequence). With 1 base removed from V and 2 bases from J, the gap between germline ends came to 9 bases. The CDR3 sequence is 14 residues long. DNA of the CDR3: TGCAGTGCTAGAGTAGGGAATACCTACAATGAGCAGTTCTTC. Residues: CSARVGNTYNEQFF.

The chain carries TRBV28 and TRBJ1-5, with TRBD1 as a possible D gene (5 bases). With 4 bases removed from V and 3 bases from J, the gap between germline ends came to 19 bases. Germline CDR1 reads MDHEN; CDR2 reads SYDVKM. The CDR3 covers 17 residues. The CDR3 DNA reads TGTGCCAGCAGTTCCCACCCTACCCGGGGGTTCAATCAGCCCCAGCATTTT. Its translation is CASSSHPTRGFNQPQHF.

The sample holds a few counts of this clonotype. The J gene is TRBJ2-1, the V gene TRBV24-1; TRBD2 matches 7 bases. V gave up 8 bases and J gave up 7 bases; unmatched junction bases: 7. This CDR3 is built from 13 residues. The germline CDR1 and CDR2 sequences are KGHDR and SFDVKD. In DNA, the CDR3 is TGTGCCACCACCGCGGGAGTCGGTAATGAGCAGTTCTTC. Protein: CATTAGVGNEQFF.

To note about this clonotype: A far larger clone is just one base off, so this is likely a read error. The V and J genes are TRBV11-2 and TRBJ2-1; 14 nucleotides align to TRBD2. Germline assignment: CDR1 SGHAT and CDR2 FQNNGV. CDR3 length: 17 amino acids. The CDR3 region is CASSLDGTSGRREGQLF. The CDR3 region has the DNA TGTGCCAGCAGCTTAGATGGGACTAGCGGGAGAAGGGAGGGGCAGCTCTTC.

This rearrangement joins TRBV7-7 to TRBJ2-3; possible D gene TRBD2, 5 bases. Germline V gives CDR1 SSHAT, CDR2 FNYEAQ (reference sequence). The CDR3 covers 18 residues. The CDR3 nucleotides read TGTGCTAGCTATAGAACCGGTGGCCCCCCAGCGGGCACAGATACGCAGTATTTT. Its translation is CASYRTGGPPAGTDTQYF.

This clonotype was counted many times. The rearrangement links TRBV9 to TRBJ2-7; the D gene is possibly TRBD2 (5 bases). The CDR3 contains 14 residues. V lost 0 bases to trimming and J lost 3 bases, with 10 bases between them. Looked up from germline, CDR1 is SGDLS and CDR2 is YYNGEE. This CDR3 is CASSVELGSYEQYF. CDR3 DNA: TGTGCCAGCAGCGTAGAACTAGGCAGCTACGAGCAGTACTTC.